These 21 T cell receptor beta chains were all obtained from the same sample, sequenced in a study of CD8+ T cells in alopecia areata. Sequencing used cDNA as its template, made by extracting RNA and reverse transcribing it. Libraries were prepared by immunoSEQ multiplex PCR; TCRdb keeps only in-frame clonotypes and omits some of them. The sample holds around 140,000 clones, around 51% seen once. The material was CD4+ T cells sorted from blood, obtained at week 0. Receptor source: a human donor with alopecia areata.

The chain uses TRBV23-1 and TRBJ2-1, with D hard to call. TRBV23-1 carries the ORF label, with uncertain function. The CDR3 length is 9 residues. The V gene lost 6 bases and the J gene lost 6 bases, with 0 bases spanning the gap. CDR3 residues: CASSNEQFF. In DNA, the CDR3 is TGCGCCAGCAGCAATGAGCAGTTCTTC.

The rearrangement uses TRBV29-1 and TRBJ2-2; D might be TRBD1 (6 bases). V was clipped by 7 bases and J by 4 bases, with 16 bases between them. The length of the CDR3 is 14 residues. Germline V gives CDR1 SQVTM, CDR2 ANQGSEA. As DNA, the CDR3 is TGCAGCGCCGACCAGGGGACGGGCACCGGGGAGCTGTTTTTT. Amino acids: CSADQGTGTGELFF.

The J gene is TRBJ2-7, the V gene TRBV30; either TRBD1 or TRBD2 may supply D (5 bases each). This CDR3 has 13 amino acids. Trimming left V 5 bases short and J 2 bases short, with 13 bases between. Per germline, CDR1 GTSNPN and CDR2 SVGIG (reference sequence). The CDR3 region is CAWAGTPTYEQYF. The DNA of the CDR3 is TGTGCCTGGGCCGGGACCCCCACCTACGAGCAGTACTTC.

The chain recombines TRBV5-1 with TRBJ2-4; D is unclear. The CDR3 contains 13 residues. Germline CDR1 and CDR2: SGHRS and YFSETQ. Trimming removed 0 bases from V and 6 bases from J, with 7 bases in between. CDR3 DNA sequence: TGCGCCAGCAGCTTGGGGGTCCGAAACATTCAGTACTTC. Its translation is CASSLGVRNIQYF.

The chain uses TRBV29-1 and TRBJ2-2; D remains unclear. From germline, CDR1 is SQVTM and CDR2 ANQGSEA. Trimming stripped 7 bases from V and 1 base from J, with 4 bases between. This CDR3 has 11 amino acids. DNA for the CDR3: TGCAGCGGGGAGAACACCGGGGAGCTGTTTTTT. Its translation: CSGENTGELFF.

The V gene is TRBV30, the J gene TRBJ1-1, with 9 bases matching TRBD1. CDR3 length: 13 residues. Germline lookup yields CDR1 GTSNPN and CDR2 SVGIG (reference sequence). J was trimmed by 2 bases and V by 5 bases; bases with no gene match: 3. CDR3 region: CAWGTGSNTEAFF. In DNA, the CDR3 is TGTGCCTGGGGGACAGGGAGCAACACTGAAGCTTTCTTT.

This rearrangement joins TRBV20-1 to TRBJ1-2, with unresolved D. The CDR3 covers 9 residues. Germline V gives CDR1 DFQATT, CDR2 SNEGSKA (reference sequence). With 7 bases removed from V and 2 bases from J, the gap between germline ends came to 2 bases. The DNA of the CDR3 is TGCAGTGAGAACTATGGCTACACCTTC. Its translation: CSENYGYTF.

V is TRBV30 and J is TRBJ2-1; 11 positions match TRBD1. CDR1 and CDR2 (germline): GTSNPN, SVGIG (reference sequence). CDR3 size: 15 residues. With V trimmed by 7 bases and J by 6 bases, 11 bases remained unmatched. This chain's CDR3 is CASHRDRGIGNEQFF. CDR3 sequence (DNA): TGTGCCTCACACCGGGACAGGGGGATTGGCAATGAGCAGTTCTTC.

The rearrangement uses TRBV2 and TRBJ2-3; D is unclear. CDR3 length: 11 residues. V was trimmed by 3 bases and J by 6 bases, leaving 4 bases between them. The germline CDR1 and CDR2 sequences are SNHLY and FYNNEI. CDR3 in DNA: TGTGCCAGCAGTGAGAGGGATACGCAGTATTTT. It encodes CASSERDTQYF.

This sequence joins TRBV28 and TRBJ1-5; no reliable D call. There are 13 residues in the CDR3. V shed 7 bases and J shed 3 bases, with 10 bases lying between them. From germline, CDR1 is MDHEN and CDR2 SYDVKM. CDR3 protein: CASTERINQPQHF. The CDR3 nucleotides read TGTGCCAGCACCGAACGGATCAATCAGCCCCAGCATTTT.

The genes are TRBV6-5 and TRBJ1-2, with a tentative D call TRBD1 (6 bases). Germline CDR1 MNHEY, CDR2 SVGAGI. The CDR3 runs 12 residues. V dropped 2 bases and J dropped 12 bases, with 13 bases sitting between them. The CDR3 here is CASSYKVGGHTF. Here the CDR3 DNA reads TGTGCCAGCAGTTACAAGGTTGGGGGGCACACCTTC.

This clone was observed a handful of times. The chain uses TRBV30 and TRBJ2-3; possibly TRBD1 for D (5 bases). The ends were cut back, 3 bases at V and 0 bases at J, with 10 bases in the middle. This CDR3 comprises 14 residues. From germline, CDR1 is GTSNPN and CDR2 SVGIG (reference sequence). In DNA, the CDR3 is TGTGCCTGGAGGGCAGGGTTAAGCACAGATACGCAGTATTTT. The encoded protein is CAWRAGLSTDTQYF.

The chain carries TRBV7-9 and TRBJ1-5, with D unresolved. The CDR3 consists of 12 residues. Trimming removed 2 bases from V and 7 bases from J, with 6 bases in between. CDR1 and CDR2 (germline): SEHNR, FQNEAQ (reference sequence). CDR3 bases: TGTGCCAGCAGCTTAACCGGGCAGCCCCAGCATTTT. Translated: CASSLTGQPQHF.

This rearrangement joins TRBV29-1 to TRBJ2-3, with D possibly being TRBD2 (6 bases). The V end was cut by 4 bases, the J end by 2 bases, with 13 bases between. The CDR3 contains 14 residues. CDR1 is SQVTM and CDR2 is ANQGSEA in the germline V gene. The CDR3 bases are TGCAGCGTTGTTGACGGGAGCCACACAGATACGCAGTATTTT. This encodes CSVVDGSHTDTQYF.

This clone has a handful of counts. The CDR3 DNA follows: TGTGCCAGCAGTCTAATACCACTGGGTGAGCAGTACTTC. Its translation is CASSLIPLGEQYF. The rearrangement links TRBV2 to TRBJ2-7, with no clear D. The CDR3 length is 13 residues. Germline-derived CDR1 and CDR2 are SNHLY and FYNNEI. Trimming removed 5 bases at V and 7 bases at J, with 15 bases between.

The chain uses TRBV7-9 and TRBJ1-2; no clear D gene. Deletions cut 7 bases from V and 2 bases from J, with 8 bases between. Germline lookup yields CDR1 SEHNR and CDR2 FQNEAQ (reference sequence). CDR3 length: 12 residues. For the CDR3, the DNA is TGTGCCAGCATGGAACAGAACTATGGCTACACCTTC. As protein: CASMEQNYGYTF.

The V and J genes are TRBV29-1 and TRBJ2-7; tentatively, D is TRBD2 (5 bases). Trimming pared 4 bases from V and 0 bases from J, leaving 10 bases between. Germline-derived CDR1 and CDR2 are SQVTM and ANQGSEA. This CDR3 is built from 13 residues. CDR3 in DNA: TGCAGCGTTGGTTTCGACTACTCCTACGAGCAGTACTTC. Amino acids: CSVGFDYSYEQYF.

This clone came up a few times. The V call is TRBV9, the J call TRBJ1-1, with 7 bases that match TRBD1. The CDR3 has 16 amino acids. Unmatched junction bases numbered 8, after V lost 2 bases and J lost 1 base. Germline loops: CDR1 SGDLS, CDR2 YYNGEE. The chain's CDR3 is CASSVREAGGNTEAFF. DNA for the CDR3: TGTGCCAGCAGCGTCCGCGAGGCAGGGGGGAACACTGAAGCTTTCTTT.

The V call is TRBV4-1, the J call TRBJ1-5; 8 bases fit TRBD1. This CDR3 has 16 amino acids. The germline gives CDR1 MGHRA, CDR2 YSYEKL. V dropped 1 base and J dropped 2; count of bases not matched to a gene: 4. CDR3 protein: CASSQGWGQGNQPQHF. The CDR3 DNA sequence: TGCGCCAGCAGCCAAGGTTGGGGACAGGGCAATCAGCCCCAGCATTTT.

The chain employs TRBV9 and TRBJ2-1; 13 positions agree with TRBD2. Germline CDR1 SGDLS, CDR2 YYNGEE. V gave up 3 bases and J gave up 5 bases; unmatched junction bases: 8. This CDR3 is 17 amino acids long. The CDR3 bases are TGTGCCAGCAGCGGAGTAGCCGGGACTAGCGGGAACAATGAGCAGTTCTTC. Its translation is CASSGVAGTSGNNEQFF.

The V and J genes are TRBV20-1 and TRBJ2-1; TRBD1 matches 7 bases. Germline-derived CDR1 and CDR2 are DFQATT and SNEGSKA (reference sequence). The V gene end was trimmed by 5 bases and the J gene end by 12 bases; junction bases not matched to a gene: 7. CDR3 length: 11 amino acids. CDR3 DNA sequence: TGCAGTGCTCACCTAGACAGGGTGCAGTTCTTC. It translates to CSAHLDRVQFF.